This T cell receptor (beta chain) was sequenced for a study of OX40 agonist ivuxolimab in advanced cancers. V lost 8 bases, J lost 3 bases, and 17 bases lay in between. CDR1 is SEHNR, CDR2 FQNEAQ, per germline (reference sequence). This CDR3 is 14 amino acids long. Sequenced by immunoSEQ multiplex PCR; TCRdb stores in-frame clones only, minus some. The sample has about 100,000 clones, approximately 90% seen once. The chain carries TRBV7-9 and TRBJ2-7; D might be TRBD2 (6 bases). Material: CD4+ or CD8+ T cells sorted from blood, obtained in a trial of the OX40 agonist ivuxolimab. The clonotype was recovered from an adult with an advanced solid tumor such as melanoma, head and neck, liver or kidney cancer. CDR3 nucleotide sequence: TGTGCCAGCTCTCGGAGGGTTTTTGGCTACGAGCAGTACTTC. It encodes CASSRRVFGYEQYF.